The source of this T cell receptor beta chain is a study of T cells in Graves' hyperthyroidism and ophthalmopathy. Germline CDR1 SGHAT, CDR2 FQNNGV. V lost 4 bases, J lost 2 bases, and 1 base stayed unmatched. CDR3 length: 14 amino acids. Before ophthalmopathy appeared, progressors gave blood at initial hyperthyroidism diagnosis. PBMCs were obtained from 10 ml fresh peripheral blood. The TCR beta CDR3 regions underwent amplification using RNA transcripts as the source. The primer set for the first-round RT-PCR of the TCR CDR3 was HTBI. Each CDR3 protein gets one entry after TCRdb re-called the multiplex PCR reads with MiXCR. The table includes 370,000 or so distinct CDR3 sequences, approximately 14% detected once. This clonotype occurred many times.

Sequencing was performed on blood. The chain is built from TRBV11-2 and TRBJ2-7; the match to TRBD2 covers 11 bases. The TCR was taken from a woman younger than 35 with Graves' hyperthyroidism that later progressed to Graves' ophthalmopathy. The CDR3 bases are TGTGCCAGCAGCTCGACTAGCGGGACCTACGAGCAGTACTTC. It codes for CASSSTSGTYEQYF. Full variable domain (remainder filled in from reference TRBV11-2 and TRBJ2-7): EAGVAQSPRYKIIEKRQSVAFWCNPISGHATLYWYQQILGQGPKLLIQFQNNGVVDDSQLPKDRFSAERLKGVDSTLKIQPAKLEDSAVYLCASSSTSGTYEQYFGPGTRLTVT.